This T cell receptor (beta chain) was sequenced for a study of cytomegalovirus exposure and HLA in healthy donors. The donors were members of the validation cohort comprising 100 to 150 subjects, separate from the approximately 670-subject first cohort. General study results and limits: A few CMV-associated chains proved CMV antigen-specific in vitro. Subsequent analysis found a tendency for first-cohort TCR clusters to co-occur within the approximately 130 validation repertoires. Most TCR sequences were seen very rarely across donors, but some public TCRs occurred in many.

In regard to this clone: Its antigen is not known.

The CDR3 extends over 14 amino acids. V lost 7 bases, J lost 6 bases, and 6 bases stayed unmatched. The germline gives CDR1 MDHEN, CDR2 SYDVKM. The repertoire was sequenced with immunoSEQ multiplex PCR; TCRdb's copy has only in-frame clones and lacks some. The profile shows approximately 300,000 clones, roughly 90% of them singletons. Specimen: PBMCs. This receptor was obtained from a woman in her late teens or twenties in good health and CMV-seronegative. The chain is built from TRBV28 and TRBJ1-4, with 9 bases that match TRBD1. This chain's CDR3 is CASINRGRYEKLFF. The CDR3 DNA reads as TGTGCCAGCATCAACAGGGGGCGTTATGAAAAACTGTTTTTT.